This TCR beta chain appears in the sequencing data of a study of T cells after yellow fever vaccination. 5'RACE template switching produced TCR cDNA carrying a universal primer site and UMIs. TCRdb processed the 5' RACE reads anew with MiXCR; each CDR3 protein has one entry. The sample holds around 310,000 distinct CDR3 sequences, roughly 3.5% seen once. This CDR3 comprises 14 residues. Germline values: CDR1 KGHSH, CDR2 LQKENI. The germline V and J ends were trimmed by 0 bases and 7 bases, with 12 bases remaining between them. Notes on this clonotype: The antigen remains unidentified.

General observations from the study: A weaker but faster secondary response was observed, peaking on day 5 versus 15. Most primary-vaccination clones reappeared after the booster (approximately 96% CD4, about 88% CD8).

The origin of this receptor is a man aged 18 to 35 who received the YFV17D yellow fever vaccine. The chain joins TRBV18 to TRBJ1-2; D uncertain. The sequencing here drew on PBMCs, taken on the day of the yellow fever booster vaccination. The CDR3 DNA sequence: TGTGCCAGCTCACCACCGGGAAGGGAGTTTGGCTACACCTTC. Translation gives CASSPPGREFGYTF.